The 24 T cell receptor beta chains in this list originate from one sample, sequenced in a study of OX40 agonist ivuxolimab in advanced cancers. Assay: immunoSEQ multiplex PCR; the TCRdb copy retains only in-frame clones and omits some. The data contain roughly 79,000 clones, under 85% of them singletons. Sequenced here: CD4+ or CD8+ T cells sorted from blood, sampled in a trial of the OX40 agonist ivuxolimab. The receptors were gathered from an adult with an advanced solid tumor such as melanoma, head and neck, liver or kidney cancer.

This sequence joins TRBV7-2 and TRBJ2-1; D is perhaps TRBD2 (6 bases). The CDR3 has 15 amino acids. Germline V gives CDR1 SGHTA, CDR2 FQGNSA. V was shortened by 5 bases and J by 9 bases, with 20 bases between the two germline ends. The CDR3 region has the DNA TGTGCCAGCAGCCGAATCCCAGCGGGTGGCGGTGAGCAGTTCTTC. This sequence encodes CASSRIPAGGGEQFF. Full variable domain (missing parts from reference TRBV7-2 and TRBJ2-1): GAGVSQSPSNKVTEKGKDVELRCDPISGHTALYWYRQSLGQGLEFLIYFQGNSAPDKSGLPSDRFSAERTGGSVSTLTIQRTQQEDSAVYLCASSRIPAGGGEQFFGPGTRLTVL.

This rearrangement joins TRBV28 to TRBJ2-3; weak D call: TRBD1 (6 bases). Germline CDR1 is MDHEN and CDR2 is SYDVKM. The germline V and J ends were trimmed by 6 bases and 2 bases, with 9 bases remaining between them. CDR3 length equals 13 residues. CDR3: CASRRGYTDTQYF. CDR3 sequence (DNA): TGTGCCAGCAGAAGGGGGTACACAGATACGCAGTATTTT.

This chain joins TRBV7-2 and TRBJ1-2, with D perhaps TRBD1 (6 bases). The CDR3 has 14 amino acids. Germline CDR1 SGHTA, CDR2 FQGNSA. Deletions cut 5 bases from V and 0 bases from J, with 10 bases between. The DNA of the CDR3 is TGTGCCAGCAGCCCCGGGACACCTAACTATGGCTACACCTTC. Its translation is CASSPGTPNYGYTF.

The genes are TRBV29-1 and TRBJ2-3; D might be TRBD1 or TRBD2, each matching 5 bases. Between the trimmed V and J ends, which lost 7 bases and 4 bases, there was a span of 18 bases. The CDR3 is 14 amino acids. Germline V gene sequence: CDR1 SQVTM, CDR2 ANQGSEA. CDR3 loop: CSGSRGELADTQYF. CDR3 sequence (DNA): TGCAGCGGATCCCGAGGGGAGCTGGCAGATACGCAGTATTTT.

The genes are TRBV6-4 and TRBJ1-5, with 8 bases fitting TRBD1. Germline lookup yields CDR1 MRHNA and CDR2 SNTAGT. The CDR3 is 16 amino acids. The V and J ends lost 6 bases and 1 base, in that order; junction bases with no gene match: 8. The CDR3 sequence: CASRPQGAKSNQPQHF. The CDR3, as DNA: TGTGCCAGCAGACCCCAGGGGGCTAAGAGCAATCAGCCCCAGCATTTT.

This clone was counted a few times. V is TRBV19 and J is TRBJ1-3; D not certain. The length of the CDR3 is 11 residues. Trimming took off 7 bases at V and 15 bases at J, with 16 bases between the two ends. Germline V CDR1 and CDR2: LNHDA, SQIVND (reference sequence). Here the CDR3 reads CASNAGRIPYF. As DNA, the CDR3 is TGTGCCAGTAACGCAGGCCGAATTCCATATTTT.

The chain carries TRBV9 and TRBJ1-1; D not certain. This CDR3 spans 14 amino acids. The germline CDR1 and CDR2 sequences are SGDLS and YYNGEE. V lost 0 bases to trimming and J lost 0 bases, with 6 bases between them. This chain's CDR3 is CASSVAALNTEAFF. The CDR3 DNA follows: TGTGCCAGCAGCGTAGCTGCTTTGAACACTGAAGCTTTCTTT.

This clone occurred once. The genes are TRBV4-3 and TRBJ1-3, with D perhaps matching TRBD1 (6 bases). The CDR3 runs to 18 residues. Trimming removed 2 bases from V and 0 bases from J, with 17 bases in between. Per germline, CDR1 LGHNA and CDR2 YSLEER. The CDR3 here is CASSQLLKQGSSGNTIYF. CDR3 bases: TGCGCCAGCAGCCAACTTTTAAAACAGGGATCCTCTGGAAACACCATATATTTT.

The chain uses TRBV27 and TRBJ2-2; D is undetermined. V was trimmed by 7 bases and J by 4 bases, leaving 16 bases between them. Germline assignment: CDR1 MNHEY and CDR2 SMNVEV (reference sequence). The CDR3 extends over 15 amino acids. The CDR3 sequence: CASTQSGTTTGELFF. In DNA, the CDR3 is TGTGCCAGCACCCAGTCGGGCACGACCACCGGGGAGCTGTTTTTT.

The V and J genes are TRBV28 and TRBJ1-4; D not resolved. V was trimmed by 6 bases and J by 3 bases, leaving 17 bases between them. From germline, CDR1 is MDHEN and CDR2 SYDVKM. CDR3 length: 16 residues. The CDR3 DNA sequence: TGTGCCAGCAGCCGAGGAGTACCGTTATCTAATGAAAAACTGTTTTTT. Residues: CASSRGVPLSNEKLFF.

The J gene is TRBJ2-4, the V gene TRBV2; D possibly uses TRBD1 or TRBD2 (6 bases each). The germline V gene has CDR1 SNHLY and CDR2 FYNNEI. The CDR3 is 14 amino acids. V was pared by 1 base and J by 13 bases, with 17 bases between. CDR3 nucleotide sequence: TGTGCCAGCAGTGAAGGCGGGACACGAAGCGGGCAGTACTTC. Its translation is CASSEGGTRSGQYF.

Comment on this clone: The junction departs from germline at one end; a sequencing error may be responsible. The DNA for the CDR3 is TGCGCCAGCAGTTTGGGACTAGCGGGAGGCCGCTCCTACAATGAGCAGTTCTTC. This translates into CASSLGLAGGRSYNEQFF. The V gene is TRBV5-1, the J gene TRBJ2-1, with TRBD2 identical over 15 bases. The CDR3 extends over 18 amino acids. The germline CDR1 and CDR2 sequences are SGHRS and YFSETQ.

J is TRBJ2-2 and V is TRBV9; 8 bases line up with TRBD2. With V trimmed by 0 bases and J by 6 bases, 13 bases remained unmatched. Germline values: CDR1 SGDLS, CDR2 YYNGEE. This CDR3 spans 18 amino acids. The DNA of the CDR3 is TGTGCCAGCAGCGTAGGTCTGATGGAGCGGGAGAAGGCCGGGGAGCTGTTTTTT. It yields the protein CASSVGLMEREKAGELFF.

The chain is built from TRBV28 and TRBJ2-4; unclear D gene. Germline V gives CDR1 MDHEN, CDR2 SYDVKM. Trimming stripped 7 bases from V and 0 bases from J, with 13 bases between. The CDR3 extends over 15 amino acids. CDR3 loop: CASKRGDLAKNIQYF. The CDR3 nucleotides are TGTGCCAGCAAGAGAGGTGATTTAGCCAAAAACATTCAGTACTTC.

V and J are TRBV2 and TRBJ2-3; D not resolved. The CDR3 has 15 residues. CDR1 and CDR2 from the germline V gene are SNHLY and FYNNEI. V was shortened by 0 bases and J by 1 base, with 8 bases between the two germline ends. This CDR3 reads CASSEARMGTDTQYF. CDR3 nucleotides: TGTGCCAGCAGTGAAGCGAGGATGGGCACAGATACGCAGTATTTT.

This rearrangement joins TRBV28 to TRBJ1-5; maybe TRBD1 (6 bases). The CDR3 length is 16 residues. The V gene lost 3 bases and the J gene lost 1 base, with 13 bases spanning the gap. Looked up from germline, CDR1 is MDHEN and CDR2 is SYDVKM. CDR3 protein: CASSFPQGGSNQPQHF. In DNA, the CDR3 is TGTGCCAGCAGTTTTCCACAGGGTGGCAGCAATCAGCCCCAGCATTTT. Supplemented by reference TRBV28 and TRBJ1-5, the full variable domain reads DVKVTQSSRYLVKRTGEKVFLECVQDMDHENMFWYRQDPGLGLRLIYFSYDVKMKEKGDIPEGYSVSREKKERFSLILESASTNQTSMYLCASSFPQGGSNQPQHFGDGTRLSIL.

V usage is TRBV7-2 and J usage is TRBJ1-3, with D possibly matching TRBD1 (6 bases). V was trimmed by 1 base and J by 7 bases, leaving 14 bases between them. Germline V gene sequence: CDR1 SGHTA, CDR2 FQGNSA. CDR3 length: 15 amino acids. As DNA, the CDR3 is TGTGCCAGCAGCTTAGGGTACACAGGGAGTAACACCATATATTTT. Encoded protein: CASSLGYTGSNTIYF.

The chain has TRBV2 and TRBJ2-2, with TRBD1 as a possible D gene (5 bases). The germline V gene encodes CDR1 SNHLY and CDR2 FYNNEI. The germline V and J ends were trimmed by 1 base and 0 bases, with 9 bases remaining between them. CDR3 length: 16 amino acids. The CDR3 reads CASSEVQVANTGELFF. CDR3 nucleotide sequence: TGTGCCAGCAGTGAAGTACAGGTCGCGAACACCGGGGAGCTGTTTTTT.

The chain links TRBV9 to TRBJ2-1; 8 bases are a match to TRBD2. The J segment lost 2 bases and the V segment lost 3 bases, leaving 7 bases of the junction unmatched. Germline-derived CDR1 and CDR2 are SGDLS and YYNGEE. This CDR3 has 16 residues. CDR3 coding DNA: TGTGCCAGCAGCGGCCCAGGACTAGCAACCTACAATGAGCAGTTCTTC. Its translation is CASSGPGLATYNEQFF.

The rearrangement uses TRBV20-1 and TRBJ2-1; the D gene is possibly TRBD2 (5 bases). Trimming shortened V by 7 bases and J by 6 bases, and 7 bases separated the two germline ends. The germline gives CDR1 DFQATT, CDR2 SNEGSKA (reference sequence). The CDR3 runs to 10 residues. This CDR3 is CSGRGNEQFF. Here the CDR3 DNA reads TGCAGTGGTCGGGGCAATGAGCAGTTCTTC.

The chain recombines TRBV7-6 with TRBJ1-4; TRBD1 aligns across 7 bases. V lost 5 bases to trimming and J lost 8 bases; unmatched junction nucleotides: 14. The CDR3 consists of 16 residues. From germline, CDR1 is SGHVS and CDR2 FNYEAQ. In DNA, the CDR3 is TGTGCCAGCAGCGCCGGAACTCCAGGGGGGTGGGAAAAACTGTTTTTT. Translating it yields CASSAGTPGGWEKLFF.

For this clone: Within the sample, other DNA sequences also encode this same CDR3. The chain links TRBV5-1 to TRBJ1-1; no firm D call. V dropped 4 bases and J dropped 1 base, with 14 bases sitting between them. CDR1 is SGHRS and CDR2 is YFSETQ in the germline V gene. CDR3 length: 15 residues. CDR3 amino acids: CASSLLNIRNTEAFF. CDR3 DNA: TGCGCCAGCAGCCTGCTGAACATACGGAACACTGAAGCTTTCTTT.

In this sample, this clone turned up a few times. This chain uses TRBV5-1 with TRBJ2-7; D may be TRBD1 or TRBD2 (5 bases each). Trimming pared 5 bases from V and 6 bases from J, leaving 9 bases between. The CDR3 extends over 11 amino acids. Germline loops: CDR1 SGHRS, CDR2 YFSETQ. Here the CDR3 DNA reads TGCGCCAGCAGGGGGGAGACCGAGCAGTACTTC. Translating it yields CASRGETEQYF.

V gene TRBV19 combines with J gene TRBJ2-3; D is possibly TRBD1 (6 bases). V shed 4 bases and J shed 8 bases, with 19 bases lying between them. Per the germline V gene, CDR1 is LNHDA and CDR2 is SQIVND (reference sequence). CDR3 length: 15 residues. The CDR3 sequence: CASSTQTGSIVTQYF. The CDR3 DNA reads TGTGCCAGTAGTACCCAAACAGGGAGCATCGTTACGCAGTATTTT.